One sample yielded the 6 T cell receptor beta chains listed below, sequenced in a study of vaccination and CD4 T cells after COVID-19. Time point in this sample: late sampling 161 to 241 days after vaccination in a few convalescent patients. TCRdb recomputed calls from the PCR reads with MiXCR, one row per CDR3 protein. The sample shows 25,000 to 35,000 distinct CDR3 sequences, approximately 48% of them seen only once. Material: CD4+ T cells from blood, obtained about 7 months after SARS-CoV-2 vaccination. These TCRs come from a human donor who had recovered from COVID-19.

The chain combines TRBV7-2 with TRBJ2-6, with 8 bases that match TRBD2. V lost 6 bases and J lost 0; bases outside the gene matches: 13. The CDR3 has 19 residues. The germline gives CDR1 SGHTA, CDR2 FQGNSA. CDR3 amino acids: CASSDWGTRSLSGANVLTF. The CDR3 DNA follows: TGTGCCAGCAGTGATTGGGGGACTAGGTCACTCTCTGGGGCCAACGTCCTGACTTTC.

This clonotype is medium-sized within its sample. V and J are TRBV7-3 and TRBJ2-3; possibly TRBD2 for D (5 bases). The CDR3 is made up of 13 amino acids. Trimming took 2 bases from V and 4 from J, leaving 7 bases between them. The germline V gene encodes CDR1 SGHTA and CDR2 FQGTGA. This CDR3 is CASSLLSADTQYF. CDR3 in DNA: TGTGCCAGCAGCTTACTTAGCGCAGATACGCAGTATTTT.

This clonotype was seen a handful of times. This chain joins TRBV15 and TRBJ1-1; possible D gene TRBD1, 6 bases. The CDR3 contains 12 residues. CDR1 and CDR2 from the germline V gene are LNHNV and YYDKDF (reference sequence). V was pared by 3 bases and J by 14 bases, with 16 bases between. The CDR3 sequence: CATSRRSGVLFF. The CDR3 region has the DNA TGTGCCACCAGCAGGAGGTCAGGGGTCCTCTTCTTT.

This clonotype was seen only a few times. The genes are TRBV18 and TRBJ2-7, with 9 bases lining up with TRBD1. Trimming at V came to 6 bases and at J to 3 bases, leaving 9 bases not matched to a gene. The CDR3 has 15 residues. The germline V gene encodes CDR1 KGHSH and CDR2 LQKENI. The CDR3: CASSADRGDYYEQYF. The CDR3 nucleotides are TGTGCCAGCTCGGCCGACAGGGGGGATTACTACGAGCAGTACTTC.

The chain is built from TRBV20-1 and TRBJ2-7; 12 positions agree with TRBD2. V shed 5 bases and J 3 bases; nucleotides not matched to a gene: 2. CDR3 length equals 13 residues. Per germline, CDR1 DFQATT and CDR2 SNEGSKA (reference sequence). This CDR3 reads CSAATSGSYEQYF. In DNA, the CDR3 is TGCAGTGCTGCGACTAGCGGGAGCTACGAGCAGTACTTC.

The chain has TRBV20-1 and TRBJ1-4; D is perhaps TRBD1 (6 bases). CDR3 size: 13 residues. The germline V gene has CDR1 DFQATT and CDR2 SNEGSKA (reference sequence). V was shortened by 4 bases and J by 8 bases, with 14 bases between the two germline ends. The DNA for the CDR3 is TGCAGTGCTAACCTGGGGGGCCGGGAAAAACTGTTTTTT. Its translation: CSANLGGREKLFF.